These 21 T cell receptor beta chains share one sample of origin, sequenced in a study of blood T cell repertoires in COVID-19. Libraries were prepared by immunoSEQ multiplex PCR; TCRdb keeps only in-frame clonotypes and omits some of them. The sample yields 65,000 to 90,000 clones, about 87% seen once. The sequenced material came from peripheral blood. These receptors all come from a woman older than 75 with acute or convalescent COVID-19.

The chain is built from TRBV12-3 or TRBV12-4 and TRBJ2-1, with D unresolved. V was pared by 1 base and J by 10 bases, with 8 bases between. The CDR3 sequence is 12 residues long. In nucleotides, the CDR3 is TGTGCCAGCAGTTTAGGAGCGTTAGAGCAGTTCTTC. Protein sequence: CASSLGALEQFF.

The V and J genes are TRBV5-5 and TRBJ2-7; no definite D call. The CDR3 has 13 amino acids. V shed 4 bases and J shed 0 bases, with 8 bases lying between them. CDR1 SGHKS and CDR2 YYEKEE come from the germline V gene (reference sequence). The CDR3 nucleotides read TGTGCCAGCAGCCCCCACAGCTCCTACGAGCAGTACTTC. Residues: CASSPHSSYEQYF.

The J gene is TRBJ2-7, the V gene TRBV3-1 (or the pseudogene TRBV3-2), with TRBD2 matching over 14 bases. The CDR3 sequence is 14 residues long. The V and J ends lost 6 bases and 5 bases, in that order; junction bases with no gene match: 3. Germline CDR1 LGHDT, CDR2 YNNKEL (reference sequence). The CDR3 loop is CASRGTSGSHEQYF. CDR3 bases: TGTGCCAGCAGGGGGACTAGCGGGAGCCACGAGCAGTACTTC.

V is TRBV23-1 and J is TRBJ1-6, with D hard to call. TRBV23-1 qualifies as an ORF whose function is uncertain. The CDR3 consists of 14 residues. Trimming left V 3 bases short and J 8 bases short, with 11 bases between. CDR3 DNA: TGCGCCAGCAGTCAGGGAAGGGAGGATTCACCCCTCCACTTT. This codes for CASSQGREDSPLHF.

This chain joins TRBV2 and TRBJ1-2; D unclear. The CDR3 consists of 12 residues. V was cut by 8 bases and J by 8 bases, with 15 bases left in between. The germline V gene encodes CDR1 SNHLY and CDR2 FYNNEI. For the CDR3, the DNA is TGTGCCAGCGGGGAGAGAAGGGAAGGCTACACCTTC. Translating gives CASGERREGYTF.

The J gene is TRBJ2-1, the V gene TRBV5-1, with TRBD2 matching 11 bases. Germline CDR1 is SGHRS and CDR2 is YFSETQ. After removal of 3 bases from V and 0 bases from J, the junction contained 11 bases not matched to a gene. CDR3 size: 19 residues. The DNA for the CDR3 is TGCGCCAGCAGCTCGCGGCTACTAGCGGGAGCGGGCTCCTACAATGAGCAGTTCTTC. Amino acids: CASSSRLLAGAGSYNEQFF.

The V gene is TRBV6-6, the J gene TRBJ2-7, with 11 bases fitting TRBD1. The trim removed 4 bases at V and 2 bases at J, leaving 4 bases unmatched. The CDR3 sequence is 15 residues long. Per germline, CDR1 MNHNY and CDR2 SVGAGI (reference sequence). CDR3 sequence reads: CASSSEGQGAYEQYF. DNA of the CDR3: TGTGCCAGCAGTTCGGAGGGACAGGGGGCCTACGAGCAGTACTTC.

In its sample, this clone was seen a few times. This chain connects TRBV5-4 to TRBJ2-7; tentative D call: TRBD1 (6 bases). The CDR3 has 14 residues. The V end was cut by 1 base, the J end by 4 bases, with 12 bases between. The germline V gene has CDR1 SGHNT and CDR2 YYREEE (reference sequence). The CDR3 bases are TGTGCCAGCAGCTTGCCGGACAGCAGATACGAGCAGTACTTC. Amino acid sequence: CASSLPDSRYEQYF.

The rearrangement links TRBV19 to TRBJ1-6, with 9 bases fitting TRBD1. V lost 4 bases, J lost 7 bases, and 8 bases stayed unmatched. The CDR3 contains 16 residues. CDR1 is LNHDA, CDR2 SQIVND, per germline (reference sequence). CDR3 in amino acids: CASSRSRDRANSPLHF. CDR3 bases: TGTGCCAGTAGTAGGAGCCGGGACAGGGCAAATTCACCCCTCCACTTT.

The chain joins TRBV4-1 to TRBJ2-3; weak D call: TRBD2 (6 bases). The CDR3 runs 18 residues. Trimming left V 0 bases short and J 2 bases short, with 18 bases between. CDR1 MGHRA and CDR2 YSYEKL come from the germline V gene. The CDR3 region is CASSQDRGTLLDTDTQYF. The CDR3 DNA is TGCGCCAGCAGCCAAGATCGGGGGACTTTACTTGACACAGATACGCAGTATTTT.

The chain employs TRBV3-1 (or the pseudogene TRBV3-2) and TRBJ2-2; D is possibly TRBD2 (6 bases). Looked up from germline, CDR1 is LGHDT and CDR2 is YNNKEL (reference sequence). CDR3 size: 16 residues. V lost 0 bases, J lost 5 bases, and 13 bases lay in between. The CDR3 sequence: CASSQDAGPGTGELFF. The CDR3 DNA follows: TGTGCCAGCAGCCAAGATGCGGGGCCGGGGACCGGGGAGCTGTTTTTT.

This chain uses TRBV3-1 (or the pseudogene TRBV3-2) with TRBJ1-5; D might be TRBD1 (6 bases). The CDR3 sequence is 15 residues long. CDR1 is LGHDT, CDR2 YNNKEL, per germline (reference sequence). V gave up 0 bases and J gave up 6 bases, with 12 bases separating them. In DNA form, the CDR3 reads TGTGCCAGCAGCCAAGAATTGGGGGCAGGTCAGCCCCAGCATTTT. Translating gives CASSQELGAGQPQHF.

The V call is TRBV18, the J call TRBJ1-5; perhaps TRBD1 as D (6 bases). Trimming cost V 6 bases and J 6 bases, with 12 bases left between them. Germline CDR1 and CDR2: KGHSH and LQKENI. The CDR3 runs to 13 residues. The CDR3 DNA sequence: TGTGCCAGCTCGCGACAGGTCCGTCAGCCCCAGCATTTT. This codes for CASSRQVRQPQHF.

J is TRBJ2-2 and V is TRBV5-1; D not certain. Germline V gives CDR1 SGHRS, CDR2 YFSETQ. The CDR3 is made up of 16 amino acids. V lost 3 bases and J 4 bases, leaving 16 bases between the germline ends. For the CDR3, the DNA is TGCGCCAGCAGCTCTGGTGACCGACAAATCACCGGGGAGCTGTTTTTT. This sequence encodes CASSSGDRQITGELFF.

The CDR3 loop is CASSLSAGLSSYEQYF. In DNA, the CDR3 is TGTGCCAGCAGCTTGTCAGCGGGCCTCAGCTCCTACGAGCAGTACTTC. V is TRBV5-4 and J is TRBJ2-7; TRBD2 is a possible D gene (6 bases). This CDR3 has 16 residues. Germline V CDR1 and CDR2: SGHNT, YYREEE (reference sequence). V was trimmed by 1 base and J by 0 bases, leaving 14 bases between them.

J is TRBJ2-2 and V is TRBV11-2, with D hard to call. The V and J ends lost 5 bases and 5 bases respectively, with 6 bases between them. The CDR3 is made up of 12 amino acids. Germline CDR1 and CDR2: SGHAT and FQNNGV. CDR3 DNA sequence: TGTGCCAGCAGCCCCCATACCGGGGAGCTGTTTTTT. Its protein product is CASSPHTGELFF.

The chain employs TRBV30 and TRBJ2-7, with 8 positions matching TRBD1. Germline values: CDR1 GTSNPN, CDR2 SVGIG (reference sequence). With V trimmed by 5 bases and J by 7 bases, 10 bases remained unmatched. The CDR3 length is 13 residues. The CDR3 sequence: CAWAPSDRGEQYF. The CDR3 region has the DNA TGTGCCTGGGCTCCCTCTGACAGGGGAGAGCAGTACTTC.

The chain couples TRBV30 to TRBJ2-7; 7 bases agree with TRBD1. CDR1 is GTSNPN and CDR2 is SVGIG in the germline V gene (reference sequence). J lost 5 bases, V lost 8 bases, and 12 bases had no gene match. This CDR3 is built from 13 residues. CDR3 protein: CAVRQGSIHEQYF. CDR3 in DNA: TGTGCCGTAAGACAGGGATCGATCCACGAGCAGTACTTC.

The J gene is TRBJ1-4, the V gene TRBV30, with TRBD1 identical over 8 bases. This CDR3 is 17 amino acids long. Germline loops: CDR1 GTSNPN, CDR2 SVGIG (reference sequence). V was pared by 0 bases and J by 0 bases, with 6 bases of the junction left unmatched. The CDR3 spells CAWSVRTGTATNEKLFF. The CDR3, as DNA: TGTGCCTGGAGTGTCCGGACAGGGACTGCAACTAATGAAAAACTGTTTTTT.

This sequence joins TRBV7-6 and TRBJ1-2; TRBD1 aligns across 9 bases. V gave up 2 bases and J gave up 4 bases; unmatched junction bases: 2. This CDR3 spans 14 amino acids. CDR1 is SGHVS and CDR2 is FNYEAQ in the germline V gene. CDR3 region: CASSLLTGGYGYTF. The CDR3 nucleotides read TGTGCCAGCAGCTTACTGACAGGGGGCTATGGCTACACCTTC.

This clone showed up just a few times. The gene calls are TRBV11-2 and TRBJ2-2, with 7 bases fitting TRBD1. The CDR3 has 15 amino acids. Germline V CDR1 and CDR2: SGHAT, FQNNGV. With 1 base clipped from V and 5 bases from J, the junction kept 4 bases outside the gene matches. The CDR3 here is CASSLGTGITGELFF. CDR3 DNA sequence: TGTGCCAGCAGCTTAGGGACAGGAATTACCGGGGAGCTGTTTTTT.